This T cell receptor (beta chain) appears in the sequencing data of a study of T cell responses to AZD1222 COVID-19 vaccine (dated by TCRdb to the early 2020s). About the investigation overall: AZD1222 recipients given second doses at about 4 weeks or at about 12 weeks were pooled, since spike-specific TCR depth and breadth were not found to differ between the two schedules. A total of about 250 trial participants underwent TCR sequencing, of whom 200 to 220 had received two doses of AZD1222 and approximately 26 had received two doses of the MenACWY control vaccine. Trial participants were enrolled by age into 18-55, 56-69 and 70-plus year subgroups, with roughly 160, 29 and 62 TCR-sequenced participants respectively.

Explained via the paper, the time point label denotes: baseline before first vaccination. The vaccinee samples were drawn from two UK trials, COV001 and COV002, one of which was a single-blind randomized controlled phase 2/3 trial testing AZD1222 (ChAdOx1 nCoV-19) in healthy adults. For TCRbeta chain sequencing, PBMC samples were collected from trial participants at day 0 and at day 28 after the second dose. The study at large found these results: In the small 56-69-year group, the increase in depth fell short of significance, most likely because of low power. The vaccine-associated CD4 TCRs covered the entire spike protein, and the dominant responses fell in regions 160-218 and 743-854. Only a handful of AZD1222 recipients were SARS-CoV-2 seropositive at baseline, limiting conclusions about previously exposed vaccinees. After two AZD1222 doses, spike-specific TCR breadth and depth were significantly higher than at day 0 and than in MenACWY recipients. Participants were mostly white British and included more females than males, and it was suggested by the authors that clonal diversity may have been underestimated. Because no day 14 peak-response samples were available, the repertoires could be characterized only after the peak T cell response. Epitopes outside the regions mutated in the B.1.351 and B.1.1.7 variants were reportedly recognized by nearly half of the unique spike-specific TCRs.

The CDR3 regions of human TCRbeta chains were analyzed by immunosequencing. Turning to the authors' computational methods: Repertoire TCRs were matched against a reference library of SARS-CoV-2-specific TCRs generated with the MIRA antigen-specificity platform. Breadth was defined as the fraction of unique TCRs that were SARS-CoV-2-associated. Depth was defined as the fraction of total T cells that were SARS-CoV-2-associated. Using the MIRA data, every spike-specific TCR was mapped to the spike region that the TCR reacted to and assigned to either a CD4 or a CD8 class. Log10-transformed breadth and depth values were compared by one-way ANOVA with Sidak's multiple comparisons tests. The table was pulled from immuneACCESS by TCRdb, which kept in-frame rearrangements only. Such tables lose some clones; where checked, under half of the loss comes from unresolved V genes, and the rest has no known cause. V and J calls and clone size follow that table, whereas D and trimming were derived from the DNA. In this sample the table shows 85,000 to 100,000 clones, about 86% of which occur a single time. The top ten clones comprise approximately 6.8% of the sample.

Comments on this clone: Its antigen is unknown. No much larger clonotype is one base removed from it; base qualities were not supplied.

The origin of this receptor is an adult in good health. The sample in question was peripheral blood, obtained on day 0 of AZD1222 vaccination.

The CDR3 here reads CASSPPGGEGETQYF. The DNA is as follows: TGTGCCAGCAGCCCACCTGGAGGGGAGGGAGAGACCCAGTACTTC. The chain joins TRBV7-9 to TRBJ2-5, with 7 bases matching TRBD2. Including the terminal cysteine and phenylalanine, the CDR3 comprises 15 residues. Just the 45-base CDR3 DNA is kept, in frame starting at base 1. Germline trimming amounts to 5 bases on V and 4 bases on J, with 10 as the count of junction bases outside the gene matches. As encoded in the germline V gene (reference sequence), CDR1 is SEHNR while CDR2 is FQNEAQ.